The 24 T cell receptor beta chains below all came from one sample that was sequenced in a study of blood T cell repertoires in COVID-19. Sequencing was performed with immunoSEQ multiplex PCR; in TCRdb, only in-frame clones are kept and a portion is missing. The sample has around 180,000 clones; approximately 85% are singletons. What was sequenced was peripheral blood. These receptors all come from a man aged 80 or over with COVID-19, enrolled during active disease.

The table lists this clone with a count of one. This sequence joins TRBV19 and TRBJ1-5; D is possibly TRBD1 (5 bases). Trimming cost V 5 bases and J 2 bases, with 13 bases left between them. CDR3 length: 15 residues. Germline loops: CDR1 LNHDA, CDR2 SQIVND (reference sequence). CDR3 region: CASSSQGIGNQPQHF. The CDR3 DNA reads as TGTGCCAGTAGTTCTCAGGGAATTGGCAATCAGCCCCAGCATTTT.

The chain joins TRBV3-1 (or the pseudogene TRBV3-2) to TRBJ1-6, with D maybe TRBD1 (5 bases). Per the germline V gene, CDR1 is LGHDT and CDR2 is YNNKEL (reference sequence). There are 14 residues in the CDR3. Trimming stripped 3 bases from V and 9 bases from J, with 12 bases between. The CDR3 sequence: CASSQGGASSPLHF. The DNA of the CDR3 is TGTGCCAGCAGCCAGGGCGGGGCAAGTTCACCCCTCCACTTT.

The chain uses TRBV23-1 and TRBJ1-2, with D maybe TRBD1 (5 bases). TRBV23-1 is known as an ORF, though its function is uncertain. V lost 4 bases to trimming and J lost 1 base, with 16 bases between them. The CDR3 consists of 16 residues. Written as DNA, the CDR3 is TGCGCCAGCAGTCCGAAGCCGGGGGGAAATAACTATGGCTACACCTTC. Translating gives CASSPKPGGNNYGYTF.

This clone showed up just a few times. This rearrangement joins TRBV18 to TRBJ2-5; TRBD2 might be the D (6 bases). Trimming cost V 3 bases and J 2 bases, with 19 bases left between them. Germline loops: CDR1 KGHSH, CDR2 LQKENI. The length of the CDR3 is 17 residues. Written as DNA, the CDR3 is TGTGCCAGCTCACCCCCTTCGATAGCGGCCCTGCAAGAGACCCAGTACTTC. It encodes CASSPPSIAALQETQYF.

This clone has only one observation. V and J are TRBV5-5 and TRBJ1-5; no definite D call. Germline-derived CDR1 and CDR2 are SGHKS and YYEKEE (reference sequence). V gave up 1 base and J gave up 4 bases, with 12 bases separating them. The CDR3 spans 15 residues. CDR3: CASSLRGDLNQPQHF. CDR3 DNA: TGTGCCAGCAGCTTGCGGGGAGACCTTAATCAGCCCCAGCATTTT.

The CDR3 loop is CASSEGASNQPQHF. For the CDR3, the DNA is TGCGCCAGCAGCGAGGGGGCCAGCAATCAGCCCCAGCATTTT. V is TRBV5-1 and J is TRBJ1-5; 7 bases line up with TRBD1. The germline gives CDR1 SGHRS, CDR2 YFSETQ. V shed 4 bases and J 1 base; nucleotides not matched to a gene: 2. The CDR3 spans 14 residues. Variable domain in full (rest from reference TRBV5-1 and TRBJ1-5): KAGVTQTPRYLIKTRGQQVTLSCSPISGHRSVSWYQQTPGQGLQFLFEYFSETQRNKGNFPGRFSGRQFSNSRSEMNVSTLELGDSALYLCASSEGASNQPQHFGDGTRLSIL.

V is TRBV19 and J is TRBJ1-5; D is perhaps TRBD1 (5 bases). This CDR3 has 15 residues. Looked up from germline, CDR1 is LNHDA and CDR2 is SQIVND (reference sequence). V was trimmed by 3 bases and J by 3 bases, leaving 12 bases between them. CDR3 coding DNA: TGTGCCAGTAGTATTCAGGGTGGAAACAATCAGCCCCAGCATTTT. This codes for CASSIQGGNNQPQHF. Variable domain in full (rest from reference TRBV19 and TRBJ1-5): DGGITQSPKYLFRKEGQNVTLSCEQNLNHDAMYWYRQDPGQGLRLIYYSQIVNDFQKGDIAEGYSVSREKKESFPLTVTSAQKNPTAFYLCASSIQGGNNQPQHFGDGTRLSIL.

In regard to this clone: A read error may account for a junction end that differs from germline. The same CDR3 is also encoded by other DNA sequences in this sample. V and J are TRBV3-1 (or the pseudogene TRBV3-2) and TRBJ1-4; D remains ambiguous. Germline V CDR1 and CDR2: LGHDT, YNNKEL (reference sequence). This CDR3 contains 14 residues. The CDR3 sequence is CASSQAVAQEKLFF. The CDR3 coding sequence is TGCGCCAGCAGCCAAGCCGTAGCTCAGGAAAAACTGTTTTTT.

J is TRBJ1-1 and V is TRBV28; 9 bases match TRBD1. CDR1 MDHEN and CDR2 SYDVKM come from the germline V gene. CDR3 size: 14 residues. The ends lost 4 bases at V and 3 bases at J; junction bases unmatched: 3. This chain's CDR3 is CASSSWTGDTEAFF. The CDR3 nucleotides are TGTGCCAGCAGTTCCTGGACAGGGGACACTGAAGCTTTCTTT. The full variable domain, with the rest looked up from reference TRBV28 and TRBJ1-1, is DVKVTQSSRYLVKRTGEKVFLECVQDMDHENMFWYRQDPGLGLRLIYFSYDVKMKEKGDIPEGYSVSREKKERFSLILESASTNQTSMYLCASSSWTGDTEAFFGQGTRLTVV.

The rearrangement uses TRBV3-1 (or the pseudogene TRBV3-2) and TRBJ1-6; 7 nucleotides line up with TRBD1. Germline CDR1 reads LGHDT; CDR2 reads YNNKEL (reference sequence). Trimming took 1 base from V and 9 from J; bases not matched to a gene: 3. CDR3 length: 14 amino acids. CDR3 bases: TGTGCCAGCAGCCAAGCAGCAGGGGGTTCACCCCTCCACTTT. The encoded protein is CASSQAAGGSPLHF.

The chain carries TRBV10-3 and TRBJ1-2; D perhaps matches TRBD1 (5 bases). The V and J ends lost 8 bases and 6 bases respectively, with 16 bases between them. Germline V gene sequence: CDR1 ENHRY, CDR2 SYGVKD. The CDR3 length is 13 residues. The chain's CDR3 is CAIRLGGDNGYTF. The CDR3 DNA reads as TGTGCCATCCGCCTCGGGGGGGATAATGGCTACACCTTC.

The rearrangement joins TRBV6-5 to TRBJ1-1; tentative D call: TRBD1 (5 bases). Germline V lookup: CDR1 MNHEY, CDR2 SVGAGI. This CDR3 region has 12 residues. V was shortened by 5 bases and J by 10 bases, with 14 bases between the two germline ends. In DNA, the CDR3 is TGTGCCAGCAGTCCTTTTCAGGGAAGAGCTTTCTTT. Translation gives CASSPFQGRAFF.

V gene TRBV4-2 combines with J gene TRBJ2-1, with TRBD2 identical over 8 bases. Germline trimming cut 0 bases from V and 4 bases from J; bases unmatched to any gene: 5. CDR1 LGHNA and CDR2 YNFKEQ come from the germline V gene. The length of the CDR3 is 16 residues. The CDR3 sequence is CASSQDTGGPYNEQFF. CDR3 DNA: TGTGCCAGCAGCCAAGACACGGGGGGGCCGTACAATGAGCAGTTCTTC.

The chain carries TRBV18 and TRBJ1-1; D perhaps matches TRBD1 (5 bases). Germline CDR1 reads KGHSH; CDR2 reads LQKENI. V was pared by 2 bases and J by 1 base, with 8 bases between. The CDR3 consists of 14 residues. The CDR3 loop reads CASSPVQENTEAFF. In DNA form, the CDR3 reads TGTGCCAGCTCACCAGTACAGGAGAACACTGAAGCTTTCTTT.

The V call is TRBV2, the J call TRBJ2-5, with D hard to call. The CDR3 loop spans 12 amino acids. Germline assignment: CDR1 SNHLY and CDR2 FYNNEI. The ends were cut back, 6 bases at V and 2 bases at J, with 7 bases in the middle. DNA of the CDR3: TGTGCCAGCAGATTACAGCAAGAGACCCAGTACTTC. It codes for CASRLQQETQYF.

This chain's CDR3 is CASISGGRGNTIYF. CDR3 nucleotides: TGTGCCAGCATCAGCGGGGGGCGCGGAAACACCATATATTTT. The V call is TRBV6-5, the J call TRBJ1-3, with D possibly matching TRBD1 (6 bases). The CDR3 has 14 amino acids. V lost 7 bases, J lost 4 bases, and 14 bases lay in between. Germline CDR1 MNHEY, CDR2 SVGAGI.

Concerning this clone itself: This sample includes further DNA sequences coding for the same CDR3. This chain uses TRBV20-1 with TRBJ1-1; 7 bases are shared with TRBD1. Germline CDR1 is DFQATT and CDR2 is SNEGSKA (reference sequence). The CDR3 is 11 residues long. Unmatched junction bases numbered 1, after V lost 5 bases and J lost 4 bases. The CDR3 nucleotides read TGCAGTGCTCGACAGGGCACTGAAGCTTTCTTT. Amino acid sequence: CSARQGTEAFF.

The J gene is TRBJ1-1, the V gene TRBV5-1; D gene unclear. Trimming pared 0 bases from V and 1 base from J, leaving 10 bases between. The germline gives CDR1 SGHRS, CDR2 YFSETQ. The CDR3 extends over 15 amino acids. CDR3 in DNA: TGCGCCAGCAGCTTGGACCCTGTGGCGAACACTGAAGCTTTCTTT. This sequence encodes CASSLDPVANTEAFF.

DNA for the CDR3: TGTGCCAGCAGCTTAGGGAGGGGACAGACTAATGAAAAACTGTTTTTT. Residues: CASSLGRGQTNEKLFF. This chain links TRBV7-9 with TRBJ1-4, with 7 bases identical to TRBD1. The CDR3 has 16 residues. J was trimmed by 2 bases and V by 1 base; bases with no gene match: 4. Germline-derived CDR1 and CDR2 are SEHNR and FQNEAQ (reference sequence).

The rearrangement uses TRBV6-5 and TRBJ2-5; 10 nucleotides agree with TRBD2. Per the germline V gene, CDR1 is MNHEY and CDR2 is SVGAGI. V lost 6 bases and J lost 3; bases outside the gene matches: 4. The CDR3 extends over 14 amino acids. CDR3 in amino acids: CASRAGLAEETQYF. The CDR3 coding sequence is TGTGCCAGCAGGGCTGGACTAGCGGAAGAGACCCAGTACTTC.

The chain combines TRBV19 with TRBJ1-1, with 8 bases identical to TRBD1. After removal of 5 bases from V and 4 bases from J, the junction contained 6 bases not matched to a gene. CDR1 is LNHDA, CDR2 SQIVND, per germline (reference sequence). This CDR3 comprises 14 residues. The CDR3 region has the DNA TGTGCCAGTAGTGTTCAGGGGGCGACCACTGAAGCTTTCTTT. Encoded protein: CASSVQGATTEAFF.

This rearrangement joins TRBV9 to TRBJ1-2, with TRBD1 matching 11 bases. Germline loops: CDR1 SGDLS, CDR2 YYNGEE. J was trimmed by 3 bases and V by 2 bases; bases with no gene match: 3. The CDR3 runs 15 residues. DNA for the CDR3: TGTGCCAGCAGCGTTGGGACAGGGGGTGACTATGGCTACACCTTC. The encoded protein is CASSVGTGGDYGYTF.

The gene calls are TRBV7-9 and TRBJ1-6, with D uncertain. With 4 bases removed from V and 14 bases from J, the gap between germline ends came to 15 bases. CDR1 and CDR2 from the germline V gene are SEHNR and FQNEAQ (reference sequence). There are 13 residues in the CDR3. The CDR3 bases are TGTGCCAGCAGCTCAATAGCGTTTCGGTCCCTCCACTTT. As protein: CASSSIAFRSLHF.

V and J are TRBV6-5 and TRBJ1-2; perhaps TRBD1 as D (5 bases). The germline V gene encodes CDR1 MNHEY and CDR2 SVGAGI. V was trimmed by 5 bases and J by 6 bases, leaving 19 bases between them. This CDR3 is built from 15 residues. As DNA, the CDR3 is TGTGCCAGCAGTATCCGACACGGGGGAGGAGATGGCTACACCTTC. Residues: CASSIRHGGGDGYTF.